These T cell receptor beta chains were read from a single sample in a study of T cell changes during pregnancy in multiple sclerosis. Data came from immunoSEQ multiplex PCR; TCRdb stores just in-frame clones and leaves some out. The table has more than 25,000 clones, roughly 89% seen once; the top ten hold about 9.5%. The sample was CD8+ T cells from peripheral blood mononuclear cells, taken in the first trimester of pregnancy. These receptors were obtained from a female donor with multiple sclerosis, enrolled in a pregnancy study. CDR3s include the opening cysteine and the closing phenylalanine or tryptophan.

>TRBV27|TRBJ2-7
CASSAPTRDITYEQYF
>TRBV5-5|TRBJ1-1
CASSLTEGTEAFF
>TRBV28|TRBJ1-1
CASFRNTEAFF
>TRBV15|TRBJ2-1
CATNPGLGENEQFF
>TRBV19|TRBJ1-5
CASRSYNQPQHF
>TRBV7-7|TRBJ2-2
CASSLGTSMGTGELFF
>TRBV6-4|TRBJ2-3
CASSDTRSSGRSDTQYF
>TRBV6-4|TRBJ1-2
CASSPTGVDGYTF
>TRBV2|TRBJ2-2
CASSTLAGNTGELFF
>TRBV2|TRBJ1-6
CASRHRPYNSPLHF
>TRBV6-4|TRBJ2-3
CASSEGSGAADTQYF
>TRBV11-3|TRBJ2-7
CASRPDSLSYEQYF
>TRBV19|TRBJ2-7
CASSVYLRDEQYF
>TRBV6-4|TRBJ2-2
CASSDSRSEGEVTGELFF
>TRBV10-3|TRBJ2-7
CAIVNEQGFYEQYF
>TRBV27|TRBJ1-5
CASSQGADQPQHF
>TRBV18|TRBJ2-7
CASSDSDRGRFYEQYF
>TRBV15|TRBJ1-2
CATSRDLGTSYGYTF
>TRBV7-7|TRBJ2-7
CASSLYGGALYEQYF
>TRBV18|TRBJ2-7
CASSPISGAYEQYF
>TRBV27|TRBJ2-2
CASSPTTGWELFF
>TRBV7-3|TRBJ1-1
CASSLGAQGSTEAFF
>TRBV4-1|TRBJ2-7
CASSQDEEAGATYEQYF
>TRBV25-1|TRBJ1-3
CASSEFGVGGRYTIYF
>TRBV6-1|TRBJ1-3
CASSARQGYSGNTIYF
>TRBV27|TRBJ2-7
CASSWTGNYEQYF
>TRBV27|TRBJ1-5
CASSRDTNQPQHF
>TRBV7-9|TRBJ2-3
CASSLARADTDTQYF
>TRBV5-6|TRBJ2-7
CASSLIPGEQYF
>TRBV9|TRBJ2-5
CASSVVGSGSQETQYF
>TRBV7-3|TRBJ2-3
CASSLSGGTDTQYF
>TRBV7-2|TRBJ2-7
CASSLFEGTGFYEQYF
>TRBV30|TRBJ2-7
CAWRSLTSGPYEQYF
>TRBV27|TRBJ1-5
CVTGTGDQPQHF
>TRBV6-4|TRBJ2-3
CASSDSRAGADTQYF
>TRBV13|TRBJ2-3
CASRPAGDTDTQYF
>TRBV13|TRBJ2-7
CASSLRGGTQGEQYF
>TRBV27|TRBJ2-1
CASSLLLAGGPNEQFF
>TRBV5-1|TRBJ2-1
CASSVGTSAYNEQFF
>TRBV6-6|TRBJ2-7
CASTSGVWGPGGQYF
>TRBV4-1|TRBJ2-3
CASSPPHPGLADTDTQYF
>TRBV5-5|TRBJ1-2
CASSFSYLANYGYTF
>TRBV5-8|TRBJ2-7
CASSQRNTDEQYF
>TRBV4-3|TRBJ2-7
CASSYARQGGEQYF
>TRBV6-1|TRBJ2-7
CASSGLAGGFVYEQYF
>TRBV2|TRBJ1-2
CASSERETYYGYTF
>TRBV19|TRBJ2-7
CASGSGTGNTYEQYF